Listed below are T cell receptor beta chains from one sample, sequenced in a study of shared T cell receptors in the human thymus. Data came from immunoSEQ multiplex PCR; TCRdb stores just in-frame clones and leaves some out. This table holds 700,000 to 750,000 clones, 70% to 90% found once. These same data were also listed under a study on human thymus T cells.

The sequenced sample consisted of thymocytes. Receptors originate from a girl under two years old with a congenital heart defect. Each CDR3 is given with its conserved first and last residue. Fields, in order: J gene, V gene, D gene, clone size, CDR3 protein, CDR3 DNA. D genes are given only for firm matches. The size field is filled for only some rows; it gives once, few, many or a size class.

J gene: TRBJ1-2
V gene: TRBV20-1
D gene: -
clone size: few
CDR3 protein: CSAPTIYGYTF
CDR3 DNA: TGCAGTGCCCCTACGATCTATGGCTACACCTTC

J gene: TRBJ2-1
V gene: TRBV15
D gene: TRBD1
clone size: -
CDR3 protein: CATGLDRVHEQFF
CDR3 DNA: TGTGCCACCGGGCTAGACAGGGTCCATGAGCAGTTCTTC

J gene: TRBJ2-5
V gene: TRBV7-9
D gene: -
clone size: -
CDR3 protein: CAGDSRVGGETQYF
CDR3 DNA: TGTGCCGGTGATAGCAGGGTGGGAGGAGAGACCCAGTACTTC

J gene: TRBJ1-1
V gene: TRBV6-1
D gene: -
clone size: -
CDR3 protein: CATWQGQMNTEAFF
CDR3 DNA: TGTGCCACTTGGCAAGGACAGATGAACACTGAAGCTTTCTTT

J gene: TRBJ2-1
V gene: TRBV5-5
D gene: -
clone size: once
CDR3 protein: CASSLRDMDDPYNEQFF
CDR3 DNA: TGTGCCAGCAGCCTCCGGGACATGGATGACCCCTACAATGAGCAGTTCTTC

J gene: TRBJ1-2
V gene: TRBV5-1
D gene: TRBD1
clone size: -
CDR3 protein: CASSRKHYVRGLYGYTF
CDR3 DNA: TGCGCCAGCAGCCGGAAACACTACGTCAGGGGGCTCTATGGCTACACCTTC

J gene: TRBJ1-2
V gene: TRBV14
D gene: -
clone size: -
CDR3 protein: CASSQDIVSRGYTF
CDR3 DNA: TGTGCCAGCAGCCAAGACATAGTGAGTCGAGGCTACACCTTC

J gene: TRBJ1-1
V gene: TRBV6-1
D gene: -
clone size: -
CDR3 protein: CASSESAERRVRKNTEAFF
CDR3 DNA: TGTGCCAGCAGTGAAAGTGCAGAACGGAGGGTCCGGAAAAACACTGAAGCTTTCTTT

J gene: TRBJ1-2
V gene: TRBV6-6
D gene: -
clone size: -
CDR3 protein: CASTNRGGYNYGYTF
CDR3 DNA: TGTGCCAGTACCAATAGGGGGGGCTATAACTATGGCTACACCTTC

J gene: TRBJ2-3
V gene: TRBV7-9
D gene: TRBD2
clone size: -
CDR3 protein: CASSPLTSGGTDTQYF
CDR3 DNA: TGTGCCAGCAGCCCACTAACTAGCGGGGGCACAGATACGCAGTATTTT

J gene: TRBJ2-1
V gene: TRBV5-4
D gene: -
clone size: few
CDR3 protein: CASSLAGRGPRDYNEQFF
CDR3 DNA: TGTGCCAGCAGCTTGGCCGGAAGGGGCCCCAGGGACTACAATGAGCAGTTCTTC

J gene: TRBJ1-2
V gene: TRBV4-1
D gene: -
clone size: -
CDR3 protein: CASSQERTAGYGYTF
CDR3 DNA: TGCGCCAGCAGCCAGGAACGGACAGCCGGCTATGGCTACACCTTC

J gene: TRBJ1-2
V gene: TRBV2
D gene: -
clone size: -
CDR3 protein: CASSEAHWIGPGAF
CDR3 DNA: TGTGCCAGCAGTGAAGCGCACTGGATTGGGCCCGGGGCCTTC

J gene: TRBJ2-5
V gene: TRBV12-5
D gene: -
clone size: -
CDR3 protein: CASGLRLNELEGEETQYF
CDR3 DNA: TGTGCTAGTGGCTTGCGGTTGAATGAGCTCGAAGGAGAAGAGACCCAGTACTTC

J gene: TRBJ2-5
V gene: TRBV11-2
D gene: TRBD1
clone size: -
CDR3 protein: CASSLVCPGGGETQYF
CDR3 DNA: TGTGCCAGCAGCTTAGTGTGTCCAGGGGGCGGTGAGACCCAGTACTTC

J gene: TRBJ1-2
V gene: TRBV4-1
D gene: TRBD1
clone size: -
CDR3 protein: CASSQGSDRGYGYTF
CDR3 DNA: TGCGCCAGCAGCCAAGGTTCGGACAGGGGATATGGCTACACCTTC

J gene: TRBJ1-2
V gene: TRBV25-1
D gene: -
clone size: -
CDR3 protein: CASSGTVDGYTF
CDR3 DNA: TGTGCCAGCAGTGGGACAGTAGATGGCTACACCTTC

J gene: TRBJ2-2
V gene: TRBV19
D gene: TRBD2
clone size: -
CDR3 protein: CASSRPRVAGGVPGELFF
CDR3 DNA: TGTGCCAGTAGTAGACCCCGGGTAGCGGGGGGAGTTCCCGGGGAGCTGTTTTTT

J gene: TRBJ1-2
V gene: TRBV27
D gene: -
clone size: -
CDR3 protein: CASRTGLANYGYTF
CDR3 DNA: TGTGCCAGCAGGACAGGTCTTGCTAACTATGGCTACACCTTC

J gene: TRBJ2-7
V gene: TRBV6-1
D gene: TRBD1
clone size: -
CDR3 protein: CASSEDRGILYEQYF
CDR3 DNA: TGTGCCAGCAGTGAGGACAGGGGGATTCTCTACGAGCAGTACTTC

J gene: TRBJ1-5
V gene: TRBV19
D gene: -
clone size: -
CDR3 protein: CASSDAGDGPQHF
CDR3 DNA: TGTGCCAGTAGTGATGCAGGGGACGGGCCCCAGCATTTT

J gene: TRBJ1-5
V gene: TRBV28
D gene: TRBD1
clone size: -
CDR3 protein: CASSPAPGTGHQYSNQPQHF
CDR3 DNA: TGTGCCAGCAGTCCGGCTCCCGGGACAGGACACCAGTATAGCAATCAGCCCCAGCATTTT

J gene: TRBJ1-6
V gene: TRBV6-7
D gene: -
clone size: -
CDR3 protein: CASSYSSGMGNSPLHF
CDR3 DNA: TGTGCCAGCAGTTACTCGAGCGGGATGGGTAATTCACCCCTCCACTTT

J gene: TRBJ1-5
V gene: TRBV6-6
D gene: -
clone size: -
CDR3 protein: CASSSAERFPGQPQHF
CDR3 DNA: TGTGCCAGCAGCTCCGCGGAGCGGTTTCCGGGTCAGCCCCAGCATTTT

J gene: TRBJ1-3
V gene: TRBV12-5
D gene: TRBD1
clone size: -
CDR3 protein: CASGLGDRQARSGNTIYF
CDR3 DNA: TGTGCTAGTGGTTTGGGGGACAGACAGGCCCGCTCTGGAAACACCATATATTTT

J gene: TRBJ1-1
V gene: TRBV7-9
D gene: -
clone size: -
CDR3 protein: CASRPDTNTEAFF
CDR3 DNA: TGTGCCAGCAGGCCCGACACCAACACTGAAGCTTTCTTT

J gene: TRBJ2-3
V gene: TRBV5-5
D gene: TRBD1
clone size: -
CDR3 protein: CASSHLAHRGHADTQYF
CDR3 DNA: TGTGCCAGCAGCCACCTTGCCCACAGGGGGCACGCAGATACGCAGTATTTT

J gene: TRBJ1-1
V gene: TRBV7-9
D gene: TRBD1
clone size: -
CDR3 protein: CASSAGQEDTEAFF
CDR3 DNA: TGTGCCAGCAGCGCCGGACAGGAGGACACTGAAGCTTTCTTT

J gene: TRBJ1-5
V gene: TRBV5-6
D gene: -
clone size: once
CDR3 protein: CASSLGGGREGINQPQHF
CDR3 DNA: TGTGCCAGCAGCTTGGGGGGAGGCAGGGAAGGAATCAATCAGCCCCAGCATTTT

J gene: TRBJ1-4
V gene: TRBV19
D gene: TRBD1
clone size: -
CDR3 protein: CASRPRGADEKLFF
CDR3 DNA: TGTGCCAGTAGACCCAGGGGGGCGGATGAAAAACTGTTTTTT

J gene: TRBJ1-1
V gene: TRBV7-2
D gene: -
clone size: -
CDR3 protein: CASSTRGATEAFF
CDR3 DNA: TGTGCCAGCAGCACCAGGGGAGCCACTGAAGCTTTCTTT

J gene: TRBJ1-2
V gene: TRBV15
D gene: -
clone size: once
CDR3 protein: CATSKLSRPTSGYGYTF
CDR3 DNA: TGTGCCACCAGCAAACTCTCGAGGCCCACAAGCGGCTATGGCTACACCTTC

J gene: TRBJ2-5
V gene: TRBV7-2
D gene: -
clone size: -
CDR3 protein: CASSYTGTPQETQYF
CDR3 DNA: TGTGCCAGCAGCTACACAGGAACCCCACAAGAGACCCAGTACTTC

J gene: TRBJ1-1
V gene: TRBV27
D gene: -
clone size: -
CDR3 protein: CASSLFSGRLNTEAFF
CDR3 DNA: TGTGCCAGCAGTTTATTTTCGGGAAGGCTGAACACTGAAGCTTTCTTT

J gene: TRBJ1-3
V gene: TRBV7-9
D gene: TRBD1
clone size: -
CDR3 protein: CASSLPPGQGARVGNTIYF
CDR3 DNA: TGTGCCAGCAGCCTCCCCCCGGGACAGGGTGCGCGGGTTGGAAACACCATATATTTT

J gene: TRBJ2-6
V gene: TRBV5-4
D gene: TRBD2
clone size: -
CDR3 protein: CASSAKLAGGSSGANVLTF
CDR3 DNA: TGTGCCAGCAGCGCGAAACTAGCGGGGGGGAGTTCTGGGGCCAACGTCCTGACTTTC

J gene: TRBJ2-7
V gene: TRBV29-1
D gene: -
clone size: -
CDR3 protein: CSVEDQWPPYEQYF
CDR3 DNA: TGCAGCGTTGAAGATCAGTGGCCCCCCTACGAGCAGTACTTC

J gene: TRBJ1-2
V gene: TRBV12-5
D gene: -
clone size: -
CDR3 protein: CASGLFRTVPRPDNYGYTF
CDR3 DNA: TGTGCTAGTGGTTTGTTTAGGACAGTTCCGAGACCAGATAACTATGGCTACACCTTC

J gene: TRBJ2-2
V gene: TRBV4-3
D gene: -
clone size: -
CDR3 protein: CASSRQGSAVGGELFF
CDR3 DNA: TGCGCCAGCAGCCGCCAGGGGTCGGCGGTTGGCGGGGAGCTGTTTTTT

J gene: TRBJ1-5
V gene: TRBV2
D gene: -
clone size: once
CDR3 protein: CASSQEDSNQPQHF
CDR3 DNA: TGTGCCAGCAGTCAGGAGGATAGCAATCAGCCCCAGCATTTT

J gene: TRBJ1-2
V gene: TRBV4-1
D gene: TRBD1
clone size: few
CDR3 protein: CASSPRSGTDNYGYTF
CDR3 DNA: TGCGCCAGCAGCCCCAGGTCCGGGACAGATAACTATGGCTACACCTTC

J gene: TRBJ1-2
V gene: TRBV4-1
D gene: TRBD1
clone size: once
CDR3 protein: CASSQGHRGRGGYTF
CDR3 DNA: TGCGCCAGCAGCCAAGGACACAGGGGACGAGGAGGCTACACCTTC

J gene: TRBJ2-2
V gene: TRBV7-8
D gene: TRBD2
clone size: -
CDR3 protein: CASSLDRLAGRLDTGELFF
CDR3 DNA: TGTGCCAGCAGCTTAGATAGGCTAGCGGGGCGCCTCGACACCGGGGAGCTGTTTTTT

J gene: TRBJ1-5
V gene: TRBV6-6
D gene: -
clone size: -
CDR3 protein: CASRDSSNQPQHF
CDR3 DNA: TGTGCCAGCAGGGACAGTAGCAATCAGCCCCAGCATTTT

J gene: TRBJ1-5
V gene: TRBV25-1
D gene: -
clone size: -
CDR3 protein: CASSGQQGLNNQPQHF
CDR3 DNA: TGTGCCAGCAGTGGACAACAGGGATTAAACAATCAGCCCCAGCATTTT

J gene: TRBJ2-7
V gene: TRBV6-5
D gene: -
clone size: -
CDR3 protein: CASSSETGPYYEQYF
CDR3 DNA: TGTGCCAGCAGTTCGGAGACAGGTCCGTACTACGAGCAGTACTTC

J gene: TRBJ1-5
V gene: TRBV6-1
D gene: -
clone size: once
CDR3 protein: CASQGRSNQPQHF
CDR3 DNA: TGTGCCAGCCAGGGTAGAAGCAATCAGCCCCAGCATTTT

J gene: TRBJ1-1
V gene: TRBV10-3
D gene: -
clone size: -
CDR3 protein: CAISRGAKNTEAFF
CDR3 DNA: TGTGCCATCAGTCGGGGGGCGAAGAACACTGAAGCTTTCTTT

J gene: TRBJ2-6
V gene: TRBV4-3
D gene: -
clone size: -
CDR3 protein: CASSDSPLPIPGHLFDVLTF
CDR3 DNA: TGCGCCAGCAGCGATTCTCCCCTCCCTATTCCGGGACACCTATTCGACGTCCTGACTTTC

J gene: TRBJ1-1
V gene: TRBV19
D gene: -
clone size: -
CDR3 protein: CASSIRRGDMNTEAFF
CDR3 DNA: TGTGCCAGTAGTATAAGGAGGGGAGACATGAACACTGAAGCTTTCTTT

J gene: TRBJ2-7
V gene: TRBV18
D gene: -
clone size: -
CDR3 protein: CASSPDLDPAFYEQYF
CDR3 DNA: TGTGCCAGCTCACCGGACTTAGACCCGGCGTTCTACGAGCAGTACTTC

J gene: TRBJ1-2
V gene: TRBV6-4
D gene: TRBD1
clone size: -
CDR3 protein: CASSHLPMQGDHYGYTF
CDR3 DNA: TGTGCCAGCAGCCATCTCCCCATGCAGGGGGATCACTATGGCTACACCTTC